The 12 T cell receptor beta chains presented below share a single source sample, sequenced in a study of blood T cell repertoires in COVID-19. Clones were read by immunoSEQ multiplex PCR, and TCRdb kept only the in-frame ones, dropping some. The sample carries 150,000 or so clones, approximately 82% recorded once. Sequencing was carried out using peripheral blood. These receptors all stem from a man aged 70-80 years who had recovered from COVID-19.

This sequence joins TRBV6-5 and TRBJ2-2; possibly TRBD1 for D (6 bases). CDR3 length equals 15 residues. V was trimmed by 0 bases and J by 6 bases, leaving 11 bases between them. Germline loops: CDR1 MNHEY, CDR2 SVGAGI. CDR3 nucleotides: TGTGCCAGCAGTTACTCCCAGGGGCTCCCCGGGGAGCTGTTTTTT. Protein: CASSYSQGLPGELFF.

The chain uses TRBV6-5 and TRBJ2-5; D may be TRBD1 (6 bases). Germline V gives CDR1 MNHEY, CDR2 SVGAGI. CDR3 length: 13 residues. Trimming left V 6 bases short and J 2 bases short, with 10 bases between. The CDR3 DNA follows: TGTGCCAGCAGCCGTGACAGGCAAGAGACCCAGTACTTC. This gives the protein CASSRDRQETQYF.

The chain uses TRBV3-1 (or the pseudogene TRBV3-2) and TRBJ2-1; 11 nucleotides line up with TRBD2. After removal of 1 base from V and 14 bases from J, the junction contained 1 base not matched to a gene. The V gene's germline CDR1 is LGHDT and CDR2 YNNKEL (reference sequence). This CDR3 spans 12 amino acids. The CDR3 region is CASSQASGGKFF. In nucleotides, the CDR3 is TGTGCCAGCAGCCAAGCTAGCGGGGGGAAGTTCTTC.

The J gene is TRBJ2-3, the V gene TRBV5-1, with 7 bases identical to TRBD1. The CDR3 is 15 residues long. The germline V gene has CDR1 SGHRS and CDR2 YFSETQ. J gave up 4 bases and V 1 base, and 6 bases lay outside the gene matches. CDR3 amino acids: CASSLRDSGADTQYF. For the CDR3, the DNA is TGCGCCAGCAGCTTGAGGGACAGTGGCGCAGATACGCAGTATTTT.

The rearrangement links TRBV5-1 to TRBJ2-3, with 7 bases fitting TRBD1. Trimming cost V 2 bases and J 0 bases; bases outside gene matches: 6. In germline, CDR1 is SGHRS, CDR2 YFSETQ. The CDR3 covers 16 residues. The CDR3 DNA reads as TGCGCCAGCAGCTTCTCGGGACAGATCAGCACAGATACGCAGTATTTT. This gives the protein CASSFSGQISTDTQYF.

The chain joins TRBV7-2 to TRBJ2-5; tentative D call: TRBD2 (5 bases). Trimming removed 5 bases at V and 1 base at J, with 11 bases between. CDR1 is SGHTA, CDR2 FQGNSA, per germline. This CDR3 is built from 14 residues. The CDR3 loop is CASSPLDRQETQYF. The CDR3 region has the DNA TGTGCCAGCAGCCCACTAGACCGCCAAGAGACCCAGTACTTC.

V and J are TRBV5-1 and TRBJ2-2, with D hard to call. Germline assignment: CDR1 SGHRS and CDR2 YFSETQ. The CDR3 extends over 13 amino acids. The V end was cut by 3 bases, the J end by 6 bases, with 9 bases between. The CDR3 reads CASSWLEAGELFF. The CDR3 DNA sequence: TGCGCCAGCAGCTGGCTAGAAGCCGGGGAGCTGTTTTTT.

This clone has only a few counts. V is TRBV9 and J is TRBJ2-1, with 8 positions matching TRBD1. CDR3 size: 12 residues. Germline trimming cut 3 bases from V and 8 bases from J; bases unmatched to any gene: 1. Germline values: CDR1 SGDLS, CDR2 YYNGEE. The CDR3 spells CASSATGDEQFF. In DNA, the CDR3 is TGTGCCAGCAGCGCGACAGGGGATGAGCAGTTCTTC.

V and J are TRBV11-2 and TRBJ1-6; D not resolved. V lost 2 bases, J lost 10 bases, and 12 bases lay in between. Germline values: CDR1 SGHAT, CDR2 FQNNGV. This CDR3 spans 14 amino acids. For the CDR3, the DNA is TGTGCCAGCAGCTTACCTTCCGGAGGCTCACCCCTCCACTTT. It codes for CASSLPSGGSPLHF.

This chain connects TRBV7-9 to TRBJ2-3; tentatively, D is TRBD2 (6 bases). Germline CDR1 is SEHNR and CDR2 is FQNEAQ (reference sequence). V lost 1 base and J 2 bases, leaving 10 bases between the germline ends. The CDR3 is 15 residues long. The CDR3 sequence is CASSLGLADTDTQYF. Here the CDR3 DNA reads TGTGCCAGCAGCTTAGGGTTAGCGGACACAGATACGCAGTATTTT.

The V call is TRBV5-4, the J call TRBJ2-1, with D perhaps matching TRBD1 (6 bases). Per germline, CDR1 SGHNT and CDR2 YYREEE (reference sequence). The CDR3 length is 12 residues. Trimming stripped 2 bases from V and 10 bases from J, with 10 bases between. CDR3 region: CASSFTGMEQFF. DNA of the CDR3: TGTGCCAGCAGCTTTACAGGGATGGAGCAGTTCTTC.

The V gene is TRBV7-2, the J gene TRBJ2-5, with 9 bases lining up with TRBD1. CDR3 length equals 15 residues. Trimming took 1 base from V and 6 from J; bases not matched to a gene: 6. Germline V gives CDR1 SGHTA, CDR2 FQGNSA. The CDR3 DNA is TGTGCCAGCAGCTTAGTCCGACAGGGGGAAAAGACCCAGTACTTC. It encodes CASSLVRQGEKTQYF. The variable domain in full, with the rest retrieved from reference TRBV7-2 and TRBJ2-5, is GAGVSQSPSNKVTEKGKDVELRCDPISGHTALYWYRQSLGQGLEFLIYFQGNSAPDKSGLPSDRFSAERTGGSVSTLTIQRTQQEDSAVYLCASSLVRQGEKTQYFGPGTRLLVL.